Here is one TCR beta chain with its context. This clone was seen only once. It lacks a known antigen. Base-call qualities are not available, and no considerably larger clone is one nucleotide away. Patients with a history of autoimmune disease or receiving systemic immunosuppression were excluded from the trial. Peripheral blood for TCR sequencing was collected from all dose cohorts at baseline, on cycle 4 day 1, and on cycle 7 day 1. Samples came from an open-label, multicenter, first-in-human phase I dose-escalation trial of ivuxolimab. Adults with locally advanced or metastatic melanoma, renal cell carcinoma, hepatocellular carcinoma or head and neck squamous cell carcinoma were enrolled in the trial. CD4+ and CD8+ T cells were sorted separately from peripheral blood before TCR sequencing. The data are from a study of OX40 agonist ivuxolimab in advanced cancers. For the study in its entirety: Ivuxolimab was a fully human IgG2 agonistic monoclonal antibody targeting the costimulatory receptor OX40 (CD134). Intravenous ivuxolimab was administered to patients every 2 weeks at six dose levels: 0.01, 0.1, 0.3, 1.5, 3 and 10 mg/kg. Of the approximately 50 patients in dose escalation, some 20 had hepatocellular carcinoma, about 15 had melanoma, 9 had renal cell carcinoma and 9 had head and neck cancer. In the dose-escalation cohort, 70% to 90% of patients were male, and the mean age was 60 years with a range of about 23 to 79. Prior anti-PD-1, anti-PD-L1 or anti-CTLA-4 therapy was permitted, and checkpoint inhibitors had been received by 30% to 40% of dose-escalation patients. Partial responses were achieved by three dose-escalation patients, of whom one had hepatocellular carcinoma and two had cutaneous melanoma. The point of sequencing TCRbeta in the periphery was to test whether ivuxolimab changed TCR sequence diversity and drove clonal T-cell expansion. The paper covers the monotherapy dose-escalation part of the phase I ivuxolimab trial, which included N of about 51 patients. General study outcomes and caveats: Partial responders in the 0.1-3.0 mg/kg groups had among the lowest normalized peripheral clonal expansion, especially among CD8+ T cells. After ivuxolimab, CD8+ T cells had more expanded clones than CD4+ T cells on average. At doses from 0.1 to 3.0 mg/kg, clonal expansion was seen in both CD4+ and CD8+ blood T cells between baseline and week 6. Low levels of normalized T-cell clonal expansion were also seen in some nonresponding patients. The antigen specificity of the peripheral T cells that underwent clonal expansion was not determined.

Genomic DNA was isolated from the sorted cells so that the TCRbeta CDR3 region could be sequenced. The immunoSEQ Assay was used to sequence the TCRbeta CDR3 regions. As stored in TCRdb, this immuneACCESS dataset retains in-frame rearrangements with V and J assigned. A fraction of the clones does not appear; measured against another copy, unresolved V genes explain less than half of the discrepancy, and the remainder lacks a known reason. The sample table shows tens of thousands of clones, and less than 90% are seen once. Roughly 0.6% of the sample rests with the top ten. From cysteine to phenylalanine, the CDR3 is 14 amino acids long. This entry keeps only the CDR3 DNA: 42 bases, framed from base 1. Unmatched junction bases come to 3, with V trimmed by 4 bases and J by 0 bases. CDR1 SGHNT and CDR2 YYREEE were looked up in the germline V gene (reference sequence).

The receptor was derived from an adult with an advanced solid tumor such as melanoma, head and neck, liver or kidney cancer. The sequence is built from TRBV5-4 and TRBJ2-7; TRBD2 fits 8 bases in the junction. The material was CD4+ or CD8+ T cells sorted from blood, obtained in a trial of the OX40 agonist ivuxolimab. The nucleotide sequence is given as TGTGCCAGCAGCAGCCTAGCGGGCTCCTACGAGCAGTACTTC. Translated, it gives CASSSLAGSYEQYF.